What follows are 25 T cell receptor beta chains derived from one specimen sequenced in a study of blood T cell repertoires in COVID-19. Method: immunoSEQ multiplex PCR; TCRdb's copy keeps in-frame clones and lacks some. Of 220,000 or so clones in the sample, roughly 83% were seen once. Sequencing was done on a sample of PBMCs or T cells enriched from blood (not recorded which). Every receptor here comes from a woman in her fifties or sixties who had recovered from COVID-19.

This chain uses TRBV10-3 with TRBJ2-7; perhaps TRBD1 as D (6 bases). The germline V gene encodes CDR1 ENHRY and CDR2 SYGVKD. V lost 6 bases and J lost 4, with 16 bases in between. The CDR3 is 14 amino acids. The CDR3 coding sequence is TGTGCCATCAGCCCGGGGACAAGGTATTACGAGCAGTACTTC. Translated, it gives CAISPGTRYYEQYF.

J is TRBJ2-2 and V is TRBV2, with 7 bases identical to TRBD1. From germline, CDR1 is SNHLY and CDR2 FYNNEI. The CDR3 contains 15 residues. After removal of 6 bases from V and 3 bases from J, the junction contained 7 bases not matched to a gene. The CDR3 sequence: CASSRDSIDTGELFF. The CDR3 coding sequence is TGTGCCAGCAGCCGGGACAGCATAGACACCGGGGAGCTGTTTTTT.

This chain joins TRBV7-2 and TRBJ2-4, with D perhaps TRBD2 (6 bases). The CDR3 totals 14 residues. Trimming removed 5 bases at V and 3 bases at J, with 11 bases between. Germline assignment: CDR1 SGHTA and CDR2 FQGNSA. DNA for the CDR3: TGTGCCAGCAGCCCGGGACTCCACAAAAACATTCAGTACTTC. This gives the protein CASSPGLHKNIQYF. The full variable domain, in which reference TRBV7-2 and TRBJ2-4 provide the parts outside the CDR3, is GAGVSQSPSNKVTEKGKDVELRCDPISGHTALYWYRQSLGQGLEFLIYFQGNSAPDKSGLPSDRFSAERTGGSVSTLTIQRTQQEDSAVYLCASSPGLHKNIQYFGAGTRLSVL.

The V gene is TRBV7-2, the J gene TRBJ2-5, with a weak D call TRBD2 (6 bases). V was clipped by 1 base and J by 0 bases, with 15 bases between them. The CDR3 consists of 17 residues. The germline V gene has CDR1 SGHTA and CDR2 FQGNSA. CDR3 in amino acids: CASSLGAARGYQETQYF. CDR3 bases: TGTGCCAGCAGCTTAGGCGCGGCCCGGGGGTACCAAGAGACCCAGTACTTC.

V and J are TRBV9 and TRBJ1-5; 7 nucleotides match TRBD1. The CDR3 runs 15 residues. CDR1 and CDR2 (germline): SGDLS, YYNGEE. Germline trimming cut 3 bases from V and 3 bases from J; bases unmatched to any gene: 6. The CDR3 here is CASSATGDPNQPQHF. DNA of the CDR3: TGTGCCAGCAGCGCCACAGGGGATCCCAATCAGCCCCAGCATTTT.

Worth noting for this clone: Other nucleotide sequences in the sample specify the same CDR3. The chain carries TRBV7-3 and TRBJ1-1; D is ambiguous. The V gene lost 3 bases and the J gene lost 1 base, with 6 bases spanning the gap. From germline, CDR1 is SGHTA and CDR2 FQGTGA. This CDR3 comprises 13 residues. The CDR3 here is CASSLSGNTEAFF. Here the CDR3 DNA reads TGTGCCAGCAGCTTGTCAGGGAACACTGAAGCTTTCTTT.

The rearrangement links TRBV4-2 to TRBJ2-3; 9 bases line up with TRBD1. Germline-derived CDR1 and CDR2 are LGHNA and YNFKEQ. The V gene end was trimmed by 1 base and the J gene end by 3 bases; junction bases not matched to a gene: 5. The CDR3 spans 16 residues. Written as DNA, the CDR3 is TGTGCCAGCAGCCAAGGGACAGGGGAGATGACAGATACGCAGTATTTT. It encodes CASSQGTGEMTDTQYF.

The chain combines TRBV9 with TRBJ2-2, with TRBD2 matching over 9 bases. J gave up 5 bases and V 1 base, and 9 bases lay outside the gene matches. The CDR3 totals 17 residues. Germline V gene lookup returns CDR1 SGDLS and CDR2 YYNGEE. CDR3 nucleotide sequence: TGTGCCAGCAGCGTAATAGCTAGCGGGGAAGTTACCGGGGAGCTGTTTTTT. Translating it yields CASSVIASGEVTGELFF.

The rearrangement links TRBV5-4 to TRBJ2-3; 14 nucleotides line up with TRBD2. J was trimmed by 4 bases and V by 6 bases; bases with no gene match: 4. Germline V gene sequence: CDR1 SGHNT, CDR2 YYREEE (reference sequence). CDR3 length equals 15 residues. Here the CDR3 reads CASKTSGGASDTQYF. In nucleotides, the CDR3 is TGTGCCAGCAAGACTAGCGGGGGGGCATCAGATACGCAGTATTTT.

This sequence joins TRBV19 and TRBJ1-4; 7 nucleotides align to TRBD1. The CDR3 runs 15 residues. Per germline, CDR1 LNHDA and CDR2 SQIVND (reference sequence). The ends lost 5 bases at V and 4 bases at J; junction bases unmatched: 7. CDR3: CASSPDRSFNEKLFF. For the CDR3, the DNA is TGTGCCAGTAGTCCGGACAGGAGCTTTAATGAAAAACTGTTTTTT.

This chain uses TRBV28 with TRBJ1-6; possibly TRBD1 for D (5 bases). V shed 4 bases and J shed 7 bases, with 17 bases lying between them. The CDR3 has 16 amino acids. The germline V gene encodes CDR1 MDHEN and CDR2 SYDVKM. In DNA, the CDR3 is TGTGCCAGCAGTTATTTTGGTACAGGCTTAAATTCACCCCTCCACTTT. It yields the protein CASSYFGTGLNSPLHF.

This clone has only one observation. The rearrangement uses TRBV5-1 and TRBJ2-2; D is uncertain. Trimming left V 0 bases short and J 1 base short, with 4 bases between. Per germline, CDR1 SGHRS and CDR2 YFSETQ. The CDR3 contains 14 residues. This chain's CDR3 is CASSLGGNTGELFF. The CDR3 bases are TGCGCCAGCAGCTTGGGAGGGAACACCGGGGAGCTGTTTTTT.

The table lists this clone with a count of one. The chain employs TRBV11-2 and TRBJ2-1, with 8 nucleotides matching TRBD2. Germline CDR1 reads SGHAT; CDR2 reads FQNNGV. This CDR3 has 16 residues. The V segment lost 6 bases and the J segment 3 bases; nucleotides outside the gene matches: 10. The CDR3 here is CASRGEGRGDYNEQFF. The DNA for the CDR3 is TGTGCCAGCAGAGGTGAAGGGCGGGGGGACTACAATGAGCAGTTCTTC.

V gene TRBV5-1 combines with J gene TRBJ1-2, with 8 bases matching TRBD1. The CDR3 has 14 amino acids. CDR1 is SGHRS, CDR2 YFSETQ, per germline. Trimming at V came to 4 bases and at J to 4 bases, leaving 6 bases not matched to a gene. The CDR3 loop is CASSLDRGAYGYTF. For the CDR3, the DNA is TGCGCCAGCAGCCTCGACAGGGGCGCCTATGGCTACACCTTC. Full variable domain (missing parts from reference TRBV5-1 and TRBJ1-2): KAGVTQTPRYLIKTRGQQVTLSCSPISGHRSVSWYQQTPGQGLQFLFEYFSETQRNKGNFPGRFSGRQFSNSRSEMNVSTLELGDSALYLCASSLDRGAYGYTFGSGTRLTVV.

This clone was seen once. The chain links TRBV11-2 to TRBJ2-2; 7 bases line up with TRBD2. This CDR3 is 15 amino acids long. Trimming took 2 bases from V and 6 from J; bases not matched to a gene: 6. Germline-derived CDR1 and CDR2 are SGHAT and FQNNGV. The CDR3 sequence is CASSLFGLDSGELFF. As DNA, the CDR3 is TGTGCCAGCAGCTTATTTGGACTAGATTCCGGGGAGCTGTTTTTT.

The chain has TRBV5-6 and TRBJ2-7; TRBD1 agrees at 7 bases. V lost 1 base and J lost 2; bases outside the gene matches: 3. From germline, CDR1 is SGHDT and CDR2 YYEEEE. There are 14 residues in the CDR3. CDR3 protein: CASSLIQGAYEQYF. CDR3 bases: TGTGCCAGCAGCTTGATTCAGGGGGCCTACGAGCAGTACTTC.

The rearrangement uses TRBV2 and TRBJ2-1, with 9 bases fitting TRBD1. CDR1 is SNHLY and CDR2 is FYNNEI in the germline V gene. V gave up 6 bases and J gave up 7 bases; unmatched junction bases: 1. CDR3 length: 12 residues. DNA of the CDR3: TGTGCCAGCAGAGGACAGGGGAATGAGCAGTTCTTC. Amino acid sequence: CASRGQGNEQFF.

This sequence joins TRBV3-1 (or the pseudogene TRBV3-2) and TRBJ1-4; tentative D call: TRBD1 (5 bases). V was shortened by 2 bases and J by 8 bases, with 15 bases between the two germline ends. Germline CDR1 is LGHDT and CDR2 is YNNKEL (reference sequence). This CDR3 region has 15 residues. CDR3 sequence reads: CASSQSGRAREKLFF. For the CDR3, the DNA is TGTGCCAGCAGCCAATCGGGCAGGGCCAGGGAAAAACTGTTTTTT.

The chain carries TRBV9 and TRBJ1-6, with 9 bases lining up with TRBD1. After removal of 4 bases from V and 11 bases from J, the junction contained 13 bases not matched to a gene. There are 16 residues in the CDR3. Germline V gene sequence: CDR1 SGDLS, CDR2 YYNGEE. CDR3 region: CASSSSLGTGLTPLHF. CDR3 DNA sequence: TGTGCCAGCAGCTCCTCCTTGGGGACAGGGTTAACACCCCTCCACTTT.

In its sample, this clone was seen a few times. This chain links TRBV6-6 with TRBJ2-7; 7 bases match TRBD1. Germline V CDR1 and CDR2: MNHNY, SVGAGI (reference sequence). CDR3 length equals 16 residues. Losses at the gene ends were 0 bases for V and 3 bases for J; bases not matched to a gene: 8. The CDR3 loop reads CASSYSRSGGVYEQYF. The CDR3 nucleotides read TGTGCCAGCAGTTACTCGAGGTCAGGGGGAGTCTACGAGCAGTACTTC.

The chain employs TRBV10-2 and TRBJ2-5; 15 bases are a match to TRBD2. The CDR3 has 13 residues. With V trimmed by 9 bases and J by 5 bases, 1 base remained unmatched. CDR1 and CDR2 (germline): WSHSY, SAAADI. CDR3 amino acids: CARGLAGGETQYF. The CDR3 DNA follows: TGCGCCAGGGGACTAGCGGGAGGCGAGACCCAGTACTTC.

J is TRBJ1-2 and V is TRBV20-1; perhaps TRBD1 as D (5 bases). This CDR3 is built from 12 residues. The germline V and J ends were trimmed by 3 bases and 4 bases, with 9 bases remaining between them. From germline, CDR1 is DFQATT and CDR2 SNEGSKA (reference sequence). The CDR3 sequence: CSASVGGYGYTF. In DNA form, the CDR3 reads TGCAGTGCTAGTGTGGGGGGCTATGGCTACACCTTC.

The chain combines TRBV5-6 with TRBJ1-6; D perhaps matches TRBD1 (5 bases). The CDR3 totals 18 residues. The V gene lost 2 bases and the J gene lost 5 bases, with 20 bases spanning the gap. Germline lookup yields CDR1 SGHDT and CDR2 YYEEEE. CDR3 region: CASSFGTCSGKDNSPLHF. DNA of the CDR3: TGTGCCAGCAGCTTTGGGACTTGTTCAGGTAAGGATAATTCACCCCTCCACTTT.

The V call is TRBV6-2 or TRBV6-3, the J call TRBJ2-1; TRBD2 agrees at 11 bases. V lost 1 base, J lost 4 bases, and 3 bases stayed unmatched. In germline, CDR1 is MNHEY, CDR2 SVGEGT. This CDR3 spans 16 amino acids. The CDR3 DNA reads TGTGCCAGCAGTTACTTCGGGACTAGCGGTTACAATGAGCAGTTCTTC. Translating it yields CASSYFGTSGYNEQFF.

This clone appeared a single time. The chain combines TRBV2 with TRBJ1-5; D may be TRBD1 (6 bases). Germline V CDR1 and CDR2: SNHLY, FYNNEI. CDR3 length: 13 residues. Trimming took off 2 bases at V and 4 bases at J, with 6 bases between the two ends. The CDR3 nucleotides are TGTGCCAGCAGTGAAACAGGGAATCAGCCCCAGCATTTT. This sequence encodes CASSETGNQPQHF.